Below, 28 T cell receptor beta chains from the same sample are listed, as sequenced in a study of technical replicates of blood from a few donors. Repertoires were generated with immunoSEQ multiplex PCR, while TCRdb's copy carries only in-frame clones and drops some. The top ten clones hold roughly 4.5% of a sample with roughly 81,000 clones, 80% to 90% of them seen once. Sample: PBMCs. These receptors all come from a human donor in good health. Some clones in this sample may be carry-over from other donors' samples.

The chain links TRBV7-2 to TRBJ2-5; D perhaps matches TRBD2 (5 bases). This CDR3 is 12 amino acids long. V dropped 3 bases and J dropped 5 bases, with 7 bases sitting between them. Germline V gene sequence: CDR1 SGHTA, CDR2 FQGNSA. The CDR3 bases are TGTGCCAGCAGCTTTGCGGGCGAGACCCAGTACTTC. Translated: CASSFAGETQYF.

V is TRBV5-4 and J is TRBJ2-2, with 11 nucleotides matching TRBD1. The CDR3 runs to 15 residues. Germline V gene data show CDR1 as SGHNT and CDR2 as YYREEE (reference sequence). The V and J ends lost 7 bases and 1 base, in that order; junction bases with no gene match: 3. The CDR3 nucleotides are TGTGCCAGCTCGGGACAGGGGGGGAACACCGGGGAGCTGTTTTTT. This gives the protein CASSGQGGNTGELFF.

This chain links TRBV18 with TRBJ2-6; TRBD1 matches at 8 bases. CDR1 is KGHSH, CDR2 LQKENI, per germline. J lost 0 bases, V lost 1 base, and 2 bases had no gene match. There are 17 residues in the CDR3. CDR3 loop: CASSPQTGDSGANVLTF. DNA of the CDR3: TGTGCCAGCTCACCACAGACAGGGGACTCTGGGGCCAACGTCCTGACTTTC.

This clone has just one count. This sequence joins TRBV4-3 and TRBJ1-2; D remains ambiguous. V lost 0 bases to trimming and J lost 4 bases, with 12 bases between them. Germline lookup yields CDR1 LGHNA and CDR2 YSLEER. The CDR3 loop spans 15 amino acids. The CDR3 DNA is TGCGCCAGCAGCCAAGAAAACCGGAGAGGCTATGGCTACACCTTC. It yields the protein CASSQENRRGYGYTF.

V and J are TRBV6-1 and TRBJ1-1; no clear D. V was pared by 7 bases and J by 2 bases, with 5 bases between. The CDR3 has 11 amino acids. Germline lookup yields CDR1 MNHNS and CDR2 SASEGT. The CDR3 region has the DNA TGTGCCAGCATTTATAACACTGAAGCTTTCTTT. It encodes CASIYNTEAFF.

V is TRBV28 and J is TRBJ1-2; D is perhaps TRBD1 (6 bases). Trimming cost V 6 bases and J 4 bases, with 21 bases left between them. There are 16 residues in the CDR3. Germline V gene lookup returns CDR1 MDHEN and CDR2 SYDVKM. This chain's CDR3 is CASRQSGGPKLYGYTF. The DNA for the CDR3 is TGTGCCAGCAGACAATCGGGGGGGCCAAAGCTCTATGGCTACACCTTC.

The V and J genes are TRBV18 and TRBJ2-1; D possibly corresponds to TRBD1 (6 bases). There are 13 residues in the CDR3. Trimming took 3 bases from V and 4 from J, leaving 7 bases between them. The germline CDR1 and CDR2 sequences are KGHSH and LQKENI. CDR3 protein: CASSPGTYNEQFF. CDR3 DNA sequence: TGTGCCAGCTCACCTGGGACATACAATGAGCAGTTCTTC.

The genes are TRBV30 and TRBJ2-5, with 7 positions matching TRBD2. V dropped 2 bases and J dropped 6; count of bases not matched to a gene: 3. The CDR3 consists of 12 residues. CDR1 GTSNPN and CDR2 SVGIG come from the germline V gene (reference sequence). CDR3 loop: CAWSPGRKTQYF. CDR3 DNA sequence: TGTGCCTGGAGTCCCGGGAGGAAGACCCAGTACTTC. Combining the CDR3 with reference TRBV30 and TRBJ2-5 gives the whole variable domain SQTIHQWPATLVQPVGSPLSLECTVEGTSNPNLYWYRQAAGRGLQLLFYSVGIGQISSEVPQNLSASRPQDRQFILSSKKLLLSDSGFYLCAWSPGRKTQYFGPGTRLLVL.

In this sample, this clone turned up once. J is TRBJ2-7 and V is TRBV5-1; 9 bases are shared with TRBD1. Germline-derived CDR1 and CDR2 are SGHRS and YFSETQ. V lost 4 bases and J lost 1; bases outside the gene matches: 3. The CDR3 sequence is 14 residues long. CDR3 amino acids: CASSPGQGSYEQYF. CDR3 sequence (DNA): TGCGCCAGCAGCCCCGGACAGGGGTCCTACGAGCAGTACTTC.

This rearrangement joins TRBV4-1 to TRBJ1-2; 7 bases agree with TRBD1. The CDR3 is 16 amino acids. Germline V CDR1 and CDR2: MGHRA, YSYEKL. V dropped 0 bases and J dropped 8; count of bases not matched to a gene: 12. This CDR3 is CASSQDRAQGRRGYTF. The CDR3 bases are TGCGCCAGCAGCCAAGATAGGGCACAGGGGAGGCGCGGCTACACCTTC.

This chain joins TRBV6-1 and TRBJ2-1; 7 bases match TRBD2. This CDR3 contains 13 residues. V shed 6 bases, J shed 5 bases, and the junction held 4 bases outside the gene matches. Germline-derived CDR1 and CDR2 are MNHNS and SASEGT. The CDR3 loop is CASRYSGNNEQFF. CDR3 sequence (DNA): TGTGCCAGCAGGTACAGCGGGAACAATGAGCAGTTCTTC.

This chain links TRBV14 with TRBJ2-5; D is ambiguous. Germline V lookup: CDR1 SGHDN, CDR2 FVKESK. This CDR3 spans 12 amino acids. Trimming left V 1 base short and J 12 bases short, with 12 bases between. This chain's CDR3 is CASSQALGTEYF. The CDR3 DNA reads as TGTGCCAGCAGCCAAGCTCTAGGCACGGAGTACTTC.

As DNA, the CDR3 is TGTGCCAGCAGCTTGGGGACAGGAGAGACCCAGTACTTC. Translation gives CASSLGTGETQYF. V gene TRBV11-3 combines with J gene TRBJ2-5; TRBD1 matches at 8 bases. Germline assignment: CDR1 SGHNT and CDR2 YENEEA. The J segment lost 4 bases and the V segment lost 3 bases, leaving 1 base of the junction unmatched. The CDR3 consists of 13 residues.

As DNA, the CDR3 is TGTGCCAGCAGCCTCGGACTGGCTGGCACAGATACGCAGTATTTT. Amino acid sequence: CASSLGLAGTDTQYF. The genes are TRBV4-2 and TRBJ2-3; D is possibly TRBD2 (5 bases). CDR3 length equals 15 residues. Germline loops: CDR1 LGHNA, CDR2 YNFKEQ. V was cut by 4 bases and J by 1 base, with 12 bases left in between.

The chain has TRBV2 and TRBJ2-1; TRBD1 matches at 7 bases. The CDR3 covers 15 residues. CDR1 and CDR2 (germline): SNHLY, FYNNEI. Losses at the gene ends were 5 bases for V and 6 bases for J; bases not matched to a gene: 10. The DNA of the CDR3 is TGTGCCAGCAGTCGACAGGGAATGACCAGCAATGAGCAGTTCTTC. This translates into CASSRQGMTSNEQFF.

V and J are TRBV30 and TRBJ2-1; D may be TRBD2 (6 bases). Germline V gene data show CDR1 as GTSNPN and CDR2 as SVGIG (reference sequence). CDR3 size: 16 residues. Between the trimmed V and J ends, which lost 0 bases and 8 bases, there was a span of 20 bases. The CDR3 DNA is TGTGCCTGGAGTGTTTGGGGGACTTCAGACGCCCATGAGCAGTTCTTC. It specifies CAWSVWGTSDAHEQFF.

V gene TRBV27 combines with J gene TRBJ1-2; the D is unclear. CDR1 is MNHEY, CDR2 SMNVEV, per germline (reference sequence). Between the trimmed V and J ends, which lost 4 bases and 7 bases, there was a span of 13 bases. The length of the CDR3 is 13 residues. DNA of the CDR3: TGTGCCAGCAGTTATAGCGGGCACCGTGGCTACACCTTC. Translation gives CASSYSGHRGYTF.

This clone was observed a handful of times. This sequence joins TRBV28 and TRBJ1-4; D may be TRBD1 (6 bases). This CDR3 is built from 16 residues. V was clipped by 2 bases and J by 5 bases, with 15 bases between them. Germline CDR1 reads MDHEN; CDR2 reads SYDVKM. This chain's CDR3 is CASSLRDFGQNEKLFF. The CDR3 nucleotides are TGTGCCAGCAGTTTAAGAGACTTTGGACAGAATGAAAAACTGTTTTTT.

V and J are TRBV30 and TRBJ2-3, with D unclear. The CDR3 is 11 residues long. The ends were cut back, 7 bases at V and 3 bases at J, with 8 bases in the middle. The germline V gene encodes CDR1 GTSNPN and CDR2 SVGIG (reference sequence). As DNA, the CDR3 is TGTGCCTTTCGGCGGACAGATACGCAGTATTTT. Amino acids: CAFRRTDTQYF.

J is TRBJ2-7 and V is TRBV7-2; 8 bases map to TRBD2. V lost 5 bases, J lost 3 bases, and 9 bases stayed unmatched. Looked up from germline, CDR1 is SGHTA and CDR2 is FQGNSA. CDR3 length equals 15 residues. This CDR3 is CASSEKSGSFYEQYF. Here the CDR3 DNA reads TGTGCCAGCAGCGAGAAAAGCGGGAGTTTCTACGAGCAGTACTTC.

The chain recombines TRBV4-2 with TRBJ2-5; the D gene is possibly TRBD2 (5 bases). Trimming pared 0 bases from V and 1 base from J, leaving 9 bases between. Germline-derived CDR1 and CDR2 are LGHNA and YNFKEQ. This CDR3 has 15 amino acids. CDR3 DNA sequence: TGTGCCAGCAGCCAAGATATCCTAGCCCAAGAGACCCAGTACTTC. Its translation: CASSQDILAQETQYF.

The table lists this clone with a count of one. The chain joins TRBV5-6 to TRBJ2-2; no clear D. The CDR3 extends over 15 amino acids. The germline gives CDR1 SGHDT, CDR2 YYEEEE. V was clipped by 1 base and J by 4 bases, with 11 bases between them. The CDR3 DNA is TGTGCCAGCAGCTTGTACAGAGCTCGCACCGGGGAGCTGTTTTTT. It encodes CASSLYRARTGELFF.

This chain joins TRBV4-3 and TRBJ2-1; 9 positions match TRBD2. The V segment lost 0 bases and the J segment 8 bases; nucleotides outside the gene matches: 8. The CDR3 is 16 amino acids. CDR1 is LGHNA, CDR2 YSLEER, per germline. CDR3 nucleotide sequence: TGCGCCAGCAGCCAAGAACCGGCTAGCGGGATTTATGAGCAGTTCTTC. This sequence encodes CASSQEPASGIYEQFF.

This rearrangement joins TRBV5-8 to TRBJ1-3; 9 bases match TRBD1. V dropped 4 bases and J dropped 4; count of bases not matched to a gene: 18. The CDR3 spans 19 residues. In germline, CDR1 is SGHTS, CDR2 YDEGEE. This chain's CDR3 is CASSRTYGTGTTLGNTIYF. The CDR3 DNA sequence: TGTGCCAGCAGCCGCACATATGGGACAGGGACTACTCTCGGAAACACCATATATTTT. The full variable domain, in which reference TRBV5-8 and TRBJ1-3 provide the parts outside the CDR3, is EAGVTQSPTHLIKTRGQQATLRCSPISGHTSVYWYQQALGLGLQFLLWYDEGEERNRGNFPPRFSGRQFPNYSSELNVNALELEDSALYLCASSRTYGTGTTLGNTIYFGEGSWLTVV.

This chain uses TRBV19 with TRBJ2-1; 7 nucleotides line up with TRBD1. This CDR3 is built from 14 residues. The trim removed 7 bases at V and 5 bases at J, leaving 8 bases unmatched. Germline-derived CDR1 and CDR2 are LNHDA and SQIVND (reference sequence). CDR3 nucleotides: TGTGCCAGTATGTTAGGGCAGGGGGACAATGAGCAGTTCTTC. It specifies CASMLGQGDNEQFF.

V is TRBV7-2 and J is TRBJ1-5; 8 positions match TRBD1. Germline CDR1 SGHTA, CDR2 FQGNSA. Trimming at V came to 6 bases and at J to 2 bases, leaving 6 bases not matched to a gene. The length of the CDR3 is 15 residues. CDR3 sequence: CASRPGGGGNQPQHF. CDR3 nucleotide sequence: TGTGCCAGCAGACCAGGGGGCGGGGGCAATCAGCCCCAGCATTTT.

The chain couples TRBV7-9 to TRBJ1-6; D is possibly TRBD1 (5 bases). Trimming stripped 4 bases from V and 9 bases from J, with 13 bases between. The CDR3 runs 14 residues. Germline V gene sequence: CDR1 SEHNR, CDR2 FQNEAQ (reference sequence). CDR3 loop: CASSSLREGSPLHF. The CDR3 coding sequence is TGTGCCAGCAGCTCCCTCAGGGAGGGTTCACCCCTCCACTTT.

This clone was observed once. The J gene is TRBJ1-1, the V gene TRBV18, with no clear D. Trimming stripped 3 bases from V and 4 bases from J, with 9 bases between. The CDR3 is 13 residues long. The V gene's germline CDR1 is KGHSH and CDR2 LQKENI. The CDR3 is CASSPSGGTEAFF. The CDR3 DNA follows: TGTGCCAGCTCACCGAGTGGAGGCACTGAAGCTTTCTTT. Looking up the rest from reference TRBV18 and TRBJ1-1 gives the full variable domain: NAGVMQNPRHLVRRRGQEARLRCSPMKGHSHVYWYRQLPEEGLKFMVYLQKENIIDESGMPKERFSAEFPKEGPSILRIQQVVRGDSAAYFCASSPSGGTEAFFGQGTRLTVV.